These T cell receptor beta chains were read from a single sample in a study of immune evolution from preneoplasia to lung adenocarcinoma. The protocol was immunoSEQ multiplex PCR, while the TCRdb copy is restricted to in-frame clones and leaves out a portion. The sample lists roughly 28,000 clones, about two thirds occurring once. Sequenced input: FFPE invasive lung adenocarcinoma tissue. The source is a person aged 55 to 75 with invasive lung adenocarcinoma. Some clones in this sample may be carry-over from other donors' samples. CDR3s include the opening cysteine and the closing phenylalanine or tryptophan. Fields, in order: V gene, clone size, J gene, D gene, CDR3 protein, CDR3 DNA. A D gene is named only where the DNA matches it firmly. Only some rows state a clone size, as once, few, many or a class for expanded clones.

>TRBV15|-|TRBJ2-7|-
CATSRDRGPYEQYF
TGTGCCACCAGCAGAGATAGGGGCCCCTACGAGCAGTACTTC
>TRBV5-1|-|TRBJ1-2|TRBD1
CASSLAPGGGYGYTF
TGCGCCAGCAGCTTGGCCCCAGGGGGCGGCTATGGCTACACCTTC
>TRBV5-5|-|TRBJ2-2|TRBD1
CASSSGQGQVTGELFF
TGTGCCAGCAGCTCGGGACAGGGCCAGGTTACCGGGGAGCTGTTTTTT
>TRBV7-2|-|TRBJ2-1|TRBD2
CASSRAGDEQFF
TGTGCCAGCAGCCGGGCGGGAGATGAGCAGTTCTTC
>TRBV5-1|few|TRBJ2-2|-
CASSPLTSNTGELFF
TGCGCCAGCAGCCCCCTCACTTCGAACACCGGGGAGCTGTTTTTT
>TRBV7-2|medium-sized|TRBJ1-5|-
CASSLYNQPQHF
TGTGCCAGCAGCCTCTACAATCAGCCCCAGCATTTT
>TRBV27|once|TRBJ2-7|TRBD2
CASSLLAGGTYEQYF
TGTGCCAGCAGTTTACTAGCGGGAGGGACCTACGAGCAGTACTTC
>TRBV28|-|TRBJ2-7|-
CASSLRGPYEQYF
TGTGCCAGCAGTTTACGCGGACCGTACGAGCAGTACTTC
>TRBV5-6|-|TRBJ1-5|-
CASSLGDTPGPQHF
TGTGCCAGCAGCTTGGGCGACACTCCTGGGCCCCAGCATTTT
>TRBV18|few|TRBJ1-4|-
CASSPRMGGDEKLFF
TGTGCCAGCTCACCACGTATGGGTGGGGATGAAAAACTGTTTTTT
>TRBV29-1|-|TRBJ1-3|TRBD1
CSVRQGTSGNTIYF
TGCAGCGTCCGACAGGGGACCTCTGGAAACACCATATATTTT
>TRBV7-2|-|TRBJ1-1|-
CASSSRGRSEAFF
TGTGCCAGCAGCTCTCGGGGGAGGAGTGAAGCTTTCTTT
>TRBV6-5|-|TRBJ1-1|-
CASSKYTNAEAFF
TGTGCCAGCAGCAAATACACCAACGCTGAAGCTTTCTTT
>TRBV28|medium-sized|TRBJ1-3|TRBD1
CASSLSSKGTGRNTIYF
TGTGCCAGCAGTTTATCATCGAAAGGGACAGGGCGAAACACCATATATTTT
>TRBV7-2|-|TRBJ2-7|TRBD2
CASSLTGGSGYEQYF
TGTGCCAGCAGCTTAACGGGAGGATCCGGCTACGAGCAGTACTTC
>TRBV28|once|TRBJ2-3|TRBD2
CASRGEGITDTQYF
TGTGCCAGCAGGGGGGAGGGGATAACAGATACGCAGTATTTT
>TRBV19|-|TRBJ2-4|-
CASSPPGASRMNIQYF
TGTGCCAGTAGTCCCCCCGGGGCTAGTCGGATGAACATTCAGTACTTC
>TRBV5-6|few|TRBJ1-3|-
CASSRRSAGYVGNTIYF
TGTGCCAGCAGCCGAAGAAGCGCAGGGTACGTTGGAAACACCATATATTTT
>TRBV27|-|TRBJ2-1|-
CASSSSIIGKSYNEQFF
TGTGCCAGCAGTTCCTCTATAATCGGGAAGTCCTACAATGAGCAGTTCTTC
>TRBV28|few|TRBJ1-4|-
CASSLYYGVKLFF
TGTGCCAGCAGTTTATATTATGGGGTAAAACTGTTTTTT
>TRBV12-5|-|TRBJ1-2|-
CASGFHYGYTF
TGTGCTAGTGGTTTCCACTATGGCTACACCTTC
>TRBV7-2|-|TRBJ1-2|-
CASSLQAGGYTF
TGTGCCAGCAGCTTACAGGCTGGTGGCTACACCTTC
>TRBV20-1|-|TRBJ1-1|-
CSAGEYEAFF
TGCAGTGCGGGTGAGTATGAAGCTTTCTTT
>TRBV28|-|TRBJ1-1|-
CASRPRGREAFF
TGTGCCAGCAGGCCCAGGGGTAGAGAAGCTTTCTTT
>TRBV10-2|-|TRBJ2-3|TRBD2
CATQGGSPDTQYF
TGCGCCACCCAGGGCGGGAGCCCCGATACGCAGTATTTT
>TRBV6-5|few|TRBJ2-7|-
CASSSSLSYEQYF
TGTGCCAGCAGTTCATCCTTATCCTACGAGCAGTACTTC
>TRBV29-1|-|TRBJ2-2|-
CSVSLGRNTGELFF
TGCAGCGTTTCATTAGGACGGAACACCGGGGAGCTGTTTTTT
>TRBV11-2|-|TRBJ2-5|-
CASSSDRGETQYF
TGTGCCAGCAGCTCCGACCGCGGGGAGACCCAGTACTTC
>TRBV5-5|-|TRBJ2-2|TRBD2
CASSLVASGSVGELFF
TGTGCCAGCAGCTTGGTAGCTAGCGGGAGTGTCGGGGAGCTGTTTTTT
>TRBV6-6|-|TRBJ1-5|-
CASTPGGDQPQHF
TGTGCCAGCACCCCCGGGGGGGACCAGCCCCAGCATTTT
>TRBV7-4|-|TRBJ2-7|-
CASSSSPYEQYF
TGTGCCAGCAGCTCCAGTCCCTACGAGCAGTACTTC
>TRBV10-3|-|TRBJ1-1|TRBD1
CAISKQGARYMNTEAFF
TGTGCCATCAGCAAACAGGGGGCGAGATACATGAACACTGAAGCTTTCTTT
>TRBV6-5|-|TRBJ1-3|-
CASRKDGNTIYF
TGTGCCAGTCGCAAAGATGGAAACACCATATATTTT
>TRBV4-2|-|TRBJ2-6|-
CASSPLRPSGANVLTF
TGTGCCAGCAGCCCTCTGCGACCGTCTGGGGCCAACGTCCTGACTTTC
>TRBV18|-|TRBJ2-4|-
CASSPQVASAKNIQYF
TGTGCCAGCTCACCACAGGTGGCCTCGGCCAAAAACATTCAGTACTTC
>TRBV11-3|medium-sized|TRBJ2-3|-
CASSLSQGDTQYF
TGTGCCAGCAGCCTTTCCCAGGGTGATACGCAGTATTTT
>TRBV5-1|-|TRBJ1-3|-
CASSLAWQYSGNTIYF
TGCGCCAGCAGCTTGGCCTGGCAGTACTCTGGAAACACCATATATTTT
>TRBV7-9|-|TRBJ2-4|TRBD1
CASSLDRGRNIQYF
TGTGCCAGCAGCTTAGACAGGGGGCGAAACATTCAGTACTTC
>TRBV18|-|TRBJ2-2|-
CASSRQEAGELFF
TGTGCCAGCTCGCGACAGGAGGCCGGGGAGCTGTTTTTT
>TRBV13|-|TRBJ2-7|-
CASSRKAVTIYEQYF
TGTGCCAGCAGCCGCAAGGCGGTAACCATCTACGAGCAGTACTTC
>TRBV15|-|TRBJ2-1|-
CATRSGVPWRGDNEQFF
TGTGCCACCAGATCCGGGGTACCCTGGCGCGGCGACAATGAGCAGTTCTTC
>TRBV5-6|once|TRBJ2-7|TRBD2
CASSLPLAGGLPYEQYF
TGTGCCAGCAGCTTGCCACTAGCGGGAGGTTTGCCCTACGAGCAGTACTTC
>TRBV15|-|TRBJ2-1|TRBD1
CATRPGQGPNEQFF
TGTGCCACTAGACCGGGACAGGGACCCAATGAGCAGTTCTTC
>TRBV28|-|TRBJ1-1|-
CASSRGINTEAFF
TGTGCCAGCAGCCGAGGGATAAACACTGAAGCTTTCTTT
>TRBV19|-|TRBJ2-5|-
CASSIDPGGETQYF
TGTGCCAGTAGTATAGACCCCGGAGGAGAGACCCAGTACTTC
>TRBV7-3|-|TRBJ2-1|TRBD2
CASSFTSGSANEQFF
TGTGCCAGCAGCTTTACTAGCGGGAGCGCCAATGAGCAGTTCTTC
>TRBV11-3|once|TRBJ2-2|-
CASSLYGRELFF
TGTGCCAGCAGCTTATACGGCCGGGAGCTGTTTTTT
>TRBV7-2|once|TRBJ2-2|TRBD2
CASSRGLAGGLGGELFF
TGTGCCAGCAGCAGAGGACTAGCGGGAGGATTAGGCGGGGAGCTGTTTTTT
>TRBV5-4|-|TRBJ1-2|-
CASSPLGTNYGYTF
TGTGCCAGCAGCCCTCTAGGGACTAACTATGGCTACACCTTC